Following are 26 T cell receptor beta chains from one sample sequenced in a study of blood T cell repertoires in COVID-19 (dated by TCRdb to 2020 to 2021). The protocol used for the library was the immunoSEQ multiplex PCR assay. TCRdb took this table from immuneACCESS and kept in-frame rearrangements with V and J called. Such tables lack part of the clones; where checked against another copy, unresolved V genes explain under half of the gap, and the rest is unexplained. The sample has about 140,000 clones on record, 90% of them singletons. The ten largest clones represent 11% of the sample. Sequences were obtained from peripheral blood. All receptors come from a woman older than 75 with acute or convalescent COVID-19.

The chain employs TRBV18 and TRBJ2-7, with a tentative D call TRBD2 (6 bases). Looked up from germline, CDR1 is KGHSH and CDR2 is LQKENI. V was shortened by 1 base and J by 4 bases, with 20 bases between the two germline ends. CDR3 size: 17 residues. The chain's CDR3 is CASSPLLLVKGRYEQYF. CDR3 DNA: TGTGCCAGCTCACCACTCCTCCTCGTGAAGGGGAGGTACGAGCAGTACTTC.

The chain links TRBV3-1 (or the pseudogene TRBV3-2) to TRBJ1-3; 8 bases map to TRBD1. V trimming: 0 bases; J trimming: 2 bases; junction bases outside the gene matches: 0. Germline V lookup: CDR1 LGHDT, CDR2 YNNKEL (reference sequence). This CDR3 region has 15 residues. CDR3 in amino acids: CASSQDRGPGNTIYF. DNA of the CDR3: TGTGCCAGCAGCCAAGACAGGGGGCCTGGAAACACCATATATTTT.

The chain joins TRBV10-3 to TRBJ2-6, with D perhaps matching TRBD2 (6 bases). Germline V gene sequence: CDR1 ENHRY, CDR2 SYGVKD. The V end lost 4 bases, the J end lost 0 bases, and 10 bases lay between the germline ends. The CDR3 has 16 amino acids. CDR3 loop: CAISARGPSGANVLTF. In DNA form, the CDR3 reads TGTGCCATCAGTGCGCGGGGCCCCTCTGGGGCCAACGTCCTGACTTTC.

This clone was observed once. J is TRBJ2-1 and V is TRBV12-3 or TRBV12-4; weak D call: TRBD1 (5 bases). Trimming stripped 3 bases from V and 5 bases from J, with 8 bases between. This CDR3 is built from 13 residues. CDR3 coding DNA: TGTGCCAGCAGTTTTCGACAGAACAATGAGCAGTTCTTC. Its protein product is CASSFRQNNEQFF.

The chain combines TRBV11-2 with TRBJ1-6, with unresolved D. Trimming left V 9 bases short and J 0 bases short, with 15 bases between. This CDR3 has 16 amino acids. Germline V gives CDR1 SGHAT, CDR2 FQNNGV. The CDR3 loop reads CARRIRRVSYNSPLHF. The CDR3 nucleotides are TGTGCCAGGAGAATTAGGAGGGTCTCCTATAATTCACCCCTCCACTTT.

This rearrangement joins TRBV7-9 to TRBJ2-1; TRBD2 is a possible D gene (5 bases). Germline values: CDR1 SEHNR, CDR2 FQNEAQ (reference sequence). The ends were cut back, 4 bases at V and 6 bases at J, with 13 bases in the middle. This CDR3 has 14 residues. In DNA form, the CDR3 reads TGTGCCAGCAGCTCGCAAGTAGGAGGCAATGAGCAGTTCTTC. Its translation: CASSSQVGGNEQFF.

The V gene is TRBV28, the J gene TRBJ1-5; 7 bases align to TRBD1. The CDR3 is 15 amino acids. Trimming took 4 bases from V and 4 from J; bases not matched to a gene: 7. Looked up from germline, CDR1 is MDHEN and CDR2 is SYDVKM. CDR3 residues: CASSSTGFGNQPQHF. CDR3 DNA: TGTGCCAGCAGTTCGACAGGGTTCGGGAATCAGCCCCAGCATTTT.

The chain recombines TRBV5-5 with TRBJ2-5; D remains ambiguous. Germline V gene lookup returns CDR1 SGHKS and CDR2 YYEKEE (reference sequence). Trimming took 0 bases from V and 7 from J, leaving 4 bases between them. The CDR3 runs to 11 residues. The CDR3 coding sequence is TGTGCCAGCAGCTTGGCGGGGACCCAGTACTTC. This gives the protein CASSLAGTQYF.

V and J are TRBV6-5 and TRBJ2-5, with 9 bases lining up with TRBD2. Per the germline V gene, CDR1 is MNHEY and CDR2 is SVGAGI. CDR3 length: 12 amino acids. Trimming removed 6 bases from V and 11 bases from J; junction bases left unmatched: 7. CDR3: CASRIAGAFQYF. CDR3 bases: TGTGCCAGCAGGATAGCGGGGGCCTTTCAGTACTTC.

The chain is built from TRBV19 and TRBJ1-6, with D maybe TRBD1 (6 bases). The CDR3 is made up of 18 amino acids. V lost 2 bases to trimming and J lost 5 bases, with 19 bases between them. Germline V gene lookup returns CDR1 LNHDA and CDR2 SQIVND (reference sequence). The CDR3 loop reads CASSIILFGQTNNSPLHF. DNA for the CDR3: TGTGCCAGTAGTATAATTTTGTTTGGACAGACAAATAATTCACCCCTCCACTTT.

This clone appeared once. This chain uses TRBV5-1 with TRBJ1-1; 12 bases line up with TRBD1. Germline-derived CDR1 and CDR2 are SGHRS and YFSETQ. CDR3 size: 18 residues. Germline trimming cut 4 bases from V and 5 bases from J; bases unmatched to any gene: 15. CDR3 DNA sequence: TGCGCCAGCAGCATCGGGCGGGGGACAGGGGGCTTTGGTACTGAAGCTTTCTTT. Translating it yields CASSIGRGTGGFGTEAFF. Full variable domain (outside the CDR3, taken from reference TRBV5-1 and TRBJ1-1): KAGVTQTPRYLIKTRGQQVTLSCSPISGHRSVSWYQQTPGQGLQFLFEYFSETQRNKGNFPGRFSGRQFSNSRSEMNVSTLELGDSALYLCASSIGRGTGGFGTEAFFGQGTRLTVV.

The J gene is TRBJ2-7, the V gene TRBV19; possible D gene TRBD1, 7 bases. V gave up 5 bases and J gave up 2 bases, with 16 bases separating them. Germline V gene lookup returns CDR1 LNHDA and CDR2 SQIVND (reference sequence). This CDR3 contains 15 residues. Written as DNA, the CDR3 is TGTGCCAGTAGTCCAGGAGGGGGCGAGACCTACGAGCAGTACTTC. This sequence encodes CASSPGGGETYEQYF.

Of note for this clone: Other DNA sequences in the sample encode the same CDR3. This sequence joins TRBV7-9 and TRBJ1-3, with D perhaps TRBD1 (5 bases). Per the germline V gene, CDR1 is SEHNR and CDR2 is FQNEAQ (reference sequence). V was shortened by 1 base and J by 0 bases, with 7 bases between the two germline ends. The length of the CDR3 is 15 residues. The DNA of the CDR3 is TGTGCCAGCAGCTTAGTGGGGGGCTCTGGAAACACCATATATTTT. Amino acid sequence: CASSLVGGSGNTIYF.

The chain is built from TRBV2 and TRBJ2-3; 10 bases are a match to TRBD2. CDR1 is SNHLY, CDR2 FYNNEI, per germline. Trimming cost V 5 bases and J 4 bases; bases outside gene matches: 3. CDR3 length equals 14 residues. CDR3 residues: CASSPSGGADTQYF. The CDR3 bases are TGTGCCAGCAGTCCAAGCGGGGGGGCAGATACGCAGTATTTT.

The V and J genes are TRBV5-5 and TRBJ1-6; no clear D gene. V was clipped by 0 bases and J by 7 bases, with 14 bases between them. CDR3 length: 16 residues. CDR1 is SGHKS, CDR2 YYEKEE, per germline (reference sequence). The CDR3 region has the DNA TGTGCCAGCAGCTTGGAAGGCCGGGAGTTCAATTCACCCCTCCACTTT. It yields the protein CASSLEGREFNSPLHF.

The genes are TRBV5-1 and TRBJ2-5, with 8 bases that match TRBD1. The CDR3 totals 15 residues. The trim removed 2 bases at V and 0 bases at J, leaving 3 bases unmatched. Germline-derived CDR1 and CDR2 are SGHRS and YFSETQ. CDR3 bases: TGCGCCAGCAGCTTCCTGACAGGGGACCAAGAGACCCAGTACTTC. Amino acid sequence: CASSFLTGDQETQYF.

CDR3 in amino acids: CASSYLSGGDEKLFF. The CDR3 DNA follows: TGTGCCAGCAGTTACCTCTCGGGAGGGGATGAAAAACTGTTTTTT. The chain employs TRBV6-5 and TRBJ1-4, with D possibly TRBD1 on 5 matching bases. The CDR3 is 15 amino acids. Germline CDR1 is MNHEY and CDR2 is SVGAGI. Trimming cost V 2 bases and J 6 bases, with 13 bases left between them.

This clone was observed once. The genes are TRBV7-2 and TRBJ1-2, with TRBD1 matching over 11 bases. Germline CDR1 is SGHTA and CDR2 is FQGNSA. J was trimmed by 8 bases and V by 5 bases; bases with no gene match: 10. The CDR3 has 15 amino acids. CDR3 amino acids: CASSLSSGQGVGYTF. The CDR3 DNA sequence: TGTGCCAGCAGCCTTAGTTCGGGACAGGGGGTCGGCTACACCTTC.

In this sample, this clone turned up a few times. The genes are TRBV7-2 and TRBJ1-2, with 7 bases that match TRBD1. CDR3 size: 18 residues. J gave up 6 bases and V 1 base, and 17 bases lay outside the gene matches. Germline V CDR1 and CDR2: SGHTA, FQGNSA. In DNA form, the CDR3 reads TGTGCCAGCAGCTTAGGTCAGGGGGTTACTTATAGGAAGGATGGCTACACCTTC. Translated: CASSLGQGVTYRKDGYTF.

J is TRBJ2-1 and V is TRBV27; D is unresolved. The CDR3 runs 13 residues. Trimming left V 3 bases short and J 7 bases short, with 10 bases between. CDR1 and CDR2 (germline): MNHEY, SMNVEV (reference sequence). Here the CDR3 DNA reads TGTGCCAGCAGTTTCAGGCTTCCTAATGAGCAGTTCTTC. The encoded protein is CASSFRLPNEQFF.

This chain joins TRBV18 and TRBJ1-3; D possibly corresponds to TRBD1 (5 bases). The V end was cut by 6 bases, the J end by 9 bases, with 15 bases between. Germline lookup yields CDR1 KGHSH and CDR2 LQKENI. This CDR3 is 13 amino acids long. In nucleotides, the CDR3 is TGTGCCAGCTCCCCAAATCAGGGAGGCACCATATATTTT. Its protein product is CASSPNQGGTIYF.

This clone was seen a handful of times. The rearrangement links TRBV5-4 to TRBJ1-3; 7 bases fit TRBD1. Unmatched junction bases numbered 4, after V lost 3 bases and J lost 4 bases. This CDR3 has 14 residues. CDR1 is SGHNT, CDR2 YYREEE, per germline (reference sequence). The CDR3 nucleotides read TGTGCCAGCAGCTCACAGGGGTGGGGAAACACCATATATTTT. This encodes CASSSQGWGNTIYF.

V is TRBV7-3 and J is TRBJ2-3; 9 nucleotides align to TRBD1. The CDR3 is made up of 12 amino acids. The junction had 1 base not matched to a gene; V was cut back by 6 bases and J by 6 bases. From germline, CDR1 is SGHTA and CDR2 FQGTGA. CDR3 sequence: CASRGQGDTQYF. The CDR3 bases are TGTGCCAGCAGGGGACAGGGCGATACGCAGTATTTT.

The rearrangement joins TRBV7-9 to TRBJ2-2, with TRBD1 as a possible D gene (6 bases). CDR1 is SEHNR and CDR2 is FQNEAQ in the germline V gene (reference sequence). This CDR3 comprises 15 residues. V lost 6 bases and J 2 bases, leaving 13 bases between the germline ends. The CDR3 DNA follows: TGTGCCAGCAGTTCCGGGACATCAAACACCGGGGAGCTGTTTTTT. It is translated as CASSSGTSNTGELFF.

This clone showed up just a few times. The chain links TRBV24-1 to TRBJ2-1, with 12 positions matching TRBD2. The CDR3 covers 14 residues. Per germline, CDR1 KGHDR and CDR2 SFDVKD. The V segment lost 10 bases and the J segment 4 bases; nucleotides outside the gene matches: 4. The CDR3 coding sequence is TGTGCCACAGCTAGCGGGGGGGCTTACAATGAGCAGTTCTTC. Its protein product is CATASGGAYNEQFF.

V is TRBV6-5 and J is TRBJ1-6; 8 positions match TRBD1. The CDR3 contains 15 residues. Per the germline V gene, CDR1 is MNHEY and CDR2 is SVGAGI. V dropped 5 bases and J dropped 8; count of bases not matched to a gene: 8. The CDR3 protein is CASSSQGAWDSPLHF. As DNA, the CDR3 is TGTGCCAGCAGTAGTCAGGGGGCCTGGGATTCACCCCTCCACTTT.